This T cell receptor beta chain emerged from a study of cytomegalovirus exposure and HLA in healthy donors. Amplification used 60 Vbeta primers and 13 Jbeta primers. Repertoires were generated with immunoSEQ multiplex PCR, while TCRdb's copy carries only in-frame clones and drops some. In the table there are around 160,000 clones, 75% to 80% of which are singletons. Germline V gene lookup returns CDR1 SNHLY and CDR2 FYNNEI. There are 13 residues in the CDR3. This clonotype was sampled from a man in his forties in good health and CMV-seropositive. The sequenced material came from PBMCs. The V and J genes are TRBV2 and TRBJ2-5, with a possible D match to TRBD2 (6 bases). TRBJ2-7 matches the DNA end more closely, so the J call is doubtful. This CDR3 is CASRLDYSYEQYF. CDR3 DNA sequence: TGTGCCAGCAGATTGGACTACTCCTACGAGCAGTACTTC.